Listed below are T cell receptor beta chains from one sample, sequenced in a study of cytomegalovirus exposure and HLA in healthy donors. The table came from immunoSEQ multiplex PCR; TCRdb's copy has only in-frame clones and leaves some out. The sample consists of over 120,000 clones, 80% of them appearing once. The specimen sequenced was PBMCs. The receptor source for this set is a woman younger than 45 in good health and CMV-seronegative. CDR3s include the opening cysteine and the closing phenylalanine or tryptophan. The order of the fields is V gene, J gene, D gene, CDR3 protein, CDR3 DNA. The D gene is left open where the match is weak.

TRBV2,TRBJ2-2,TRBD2,CASSPLAGGDTGELFF,TGTGCCAGCAGTCCTCTAGCGGGGGGGGACACCGGGGAGCTGTTTTTT
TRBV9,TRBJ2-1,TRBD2,CASSIVPGLGDEQFF,TGTGCCAGCAGCATCGTACCGGGACTAGGGGATGAGCAGTTCTTC
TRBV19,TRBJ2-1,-,CASSTGTDEQFF,TGTGCCAGTAGCACAGGGACCGATGAGCAGTTCTTC
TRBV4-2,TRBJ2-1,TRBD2,CASSQDLGGSSYNEQFF,TGTGCCAGCAGCCAAGATTTGGGCGGGAGTTCCTACAATGAGCAGTTCTTC
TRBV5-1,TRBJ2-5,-,CASSLDGGQETQYF,TGCGCCAGCAGCTTGGATGGAGGGCAAGAGACCCAGTACTTC
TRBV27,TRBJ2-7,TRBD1,CASSLKSGTGNYEQYF,TGTGCCAGCAGCCTCAAATCCGGGACAGGGAACTACGAGCAGTACTTC
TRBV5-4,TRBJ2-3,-,CASSFLQGYTSTDTQYF,TGTGCCAGCAGCTTTCTTCAGGGGTACACTAGCACAGATACGCAGTATTTT
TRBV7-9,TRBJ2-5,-,CASSERVASETQYF,TGTGCCAGCAGCGAGCGAGTAGCGTCAGAGACCCAGTACTTC
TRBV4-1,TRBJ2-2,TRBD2,CASSQDIGGGRTGELFF,TGCGCCAGCAGCCAAGATATCGGGGGGGGTCGTACCGGGGAGCTGTTTTTT
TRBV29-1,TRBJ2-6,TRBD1,CSVSGQGTGGSGANVLTF,TGCAGCGTCAGTGGACAGGGTACTGGGGGTAGTGGGGCCAACGTCCTGACTTTC
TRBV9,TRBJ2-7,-,CASSVDHGTLSQQYF,TGTGCCAGCAGCGTAGATCATGGGACATTGTCCCAGCAGTACTTC
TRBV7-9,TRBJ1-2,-,CASSPNFADRGYTF,TGTGCCAGCAGCCCAAATTTCGCCGACAGGGGCTACACCTTC
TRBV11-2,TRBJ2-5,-,CASSISASRETQYF,TGTGCCAGCAGTATCTCAGCGAGCCGAGAGACCCAGTACTTC
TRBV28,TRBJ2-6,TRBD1,CASSPGQGALGANVLTF,TGTGCCAGCAGTCCGGGACAGGGGGCGTTGGGGGCCAACGTCCTGACTTTC
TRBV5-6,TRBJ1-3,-,CASSIPGNTIYF,TGTGCCAGCAGCATTCCAGGAAACACCATATATTTT